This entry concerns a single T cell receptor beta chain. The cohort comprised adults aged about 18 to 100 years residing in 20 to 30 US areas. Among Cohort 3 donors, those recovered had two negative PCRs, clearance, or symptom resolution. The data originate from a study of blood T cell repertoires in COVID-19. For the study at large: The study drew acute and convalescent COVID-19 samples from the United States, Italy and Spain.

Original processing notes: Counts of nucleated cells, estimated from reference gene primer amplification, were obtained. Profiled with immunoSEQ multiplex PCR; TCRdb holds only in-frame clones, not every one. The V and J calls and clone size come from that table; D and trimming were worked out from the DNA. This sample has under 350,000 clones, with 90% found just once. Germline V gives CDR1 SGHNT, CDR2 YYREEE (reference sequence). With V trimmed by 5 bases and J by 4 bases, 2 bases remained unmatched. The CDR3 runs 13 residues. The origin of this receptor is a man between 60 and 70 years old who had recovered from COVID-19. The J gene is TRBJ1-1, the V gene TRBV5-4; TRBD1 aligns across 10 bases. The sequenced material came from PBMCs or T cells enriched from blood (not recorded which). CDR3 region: CASRGTGATEAFF. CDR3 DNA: TGTGCCAGCAGAGGGACAGGGGCCACTGAAGCTTTCTTT.